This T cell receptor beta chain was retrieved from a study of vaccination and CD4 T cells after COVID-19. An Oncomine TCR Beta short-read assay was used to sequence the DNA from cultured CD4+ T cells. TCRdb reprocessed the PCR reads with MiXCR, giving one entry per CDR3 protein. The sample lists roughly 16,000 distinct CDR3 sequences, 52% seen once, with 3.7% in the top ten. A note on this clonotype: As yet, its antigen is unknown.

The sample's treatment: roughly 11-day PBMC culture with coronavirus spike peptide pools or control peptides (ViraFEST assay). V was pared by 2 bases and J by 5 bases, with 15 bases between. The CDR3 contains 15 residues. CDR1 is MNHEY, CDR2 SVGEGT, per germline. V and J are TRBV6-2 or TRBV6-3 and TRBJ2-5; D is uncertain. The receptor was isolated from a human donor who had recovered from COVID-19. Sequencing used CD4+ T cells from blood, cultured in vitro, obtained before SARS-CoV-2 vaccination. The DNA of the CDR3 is TGTGCCAGCAGTTACGGTGGGGTTATGTTGGAGACCCAGTACTTC. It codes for CASSYGGVMLETQYF.